This TCR beta chain appears in the sequencing data of a study of cytomegalovirus exposure and HLA in healthy donors (dated by TCRdb to between 2016 and 2019). At the level of the whole study: According to an earlier analysis of a few hundred of the donors, about 190 million T cells yielded roughly 110 million unique TCR beta sequences and around 300 Gb of sequence data. Around 300 gigabases of sequencing data and approximately 80 million unique TCR sequences were included in an early release covering under 650 HLA-typed donors. The genetic ancestry cluster associated with self-reported Caucasian donors included roughly four fifths of the roughly 410 genotyped donors. The aim of the study was to test whether cataloging public T cell receptors could identify signatures of past pathogen exposure. The T cell repertoires of about 700 subjects were profiled by immunosequencing and related to cytomegalovirus serostatus. Along with the approximately 700-subject first cohort, a separate validation cohort of more than 90 different subjects was used. The study combined high-throughput TCR immunosequencing, statistical association of individual TCRs with disease status, and machine learning to predict cytomegalovirus infection status. To study patterns of TCR occurrence, a later analysis re-analyzed previously published TCR beta repertoires from 666 donors and added high-resolution HLA genotyping. The later analysis used no new phenotypic data to find candidate immune exposures, relying instead on TCR beta sequences and their occurrence across donors. To decide whether each TCR beta V gene segment behaved as functional or pseudogenic, an earlier analysis of some 580 of the donors relied on high-throughput TCR beta sequencing. Donor age, sex, ethnicity and CMV serostatus were compiled together with the repertoire data. In a later genetic analysis, genome-wide SNP genotypes for about three fifths of the roughly 670 donors were used, and that subset was treated as a discovery cohort. Every repertoire in the discovery cohort had been generated on one and the same sequencing platform. Class I and class II HLA loci were covered by the typing at four-digit resolution. Typing coverage varied by locus: roughly 620-640 donors for A, B, C, DRB1 and DQB1; roughly 510 for DQA1; over 600 for DPA1; roughly 470 for DPB1. A few DR-DQ haplotypes were handled as single units for association and clustering because linkage in the cohort was strong. Among a few hundred genotyped donors of the cohort, an average of approximately 240,000 unique TCR beta nucleotide sequences were sequenced per donor, roughly 20% of them non-productive. Points the paper makes about the study in general: Cytomegalovirus status was reported to be diagnosed by the classifier with high specificity and sensitivity in both the original and validation cohorts. In a later analysis, HLA-associated TCR beta chains were found to be more clonally expanded and to have lower generation probabilities than equally common non-associated chains. While some public TCRs were present in many individuals, most TCR sequences turned up only very rarely across donors. Because some donors lacked HLA typing at each locus, the association tests relied only on the typed subset. In vitro tests confirmed that a few of the cytomegalovirus-associated TCR beta chains recognize cytomegalovirus antigens. In a later analysis, several top co-occurrence clusters were reported to appear linked to parvovirus B19, influenza, CMV and Epstein-Barr virus. Correlated functional status among segregating V segments might reflect linkage disequilibrium, but an unknown experimental factor could not be ruled out. Broadly in line with IMGT annotations, most TCR beta V segments showed up in productive rearrangements about 87% or about 30% of the time in an earlier analysis of a few hundred of the donors. Only TCR beta chains were sequenced in this cohort, and the absence of alpha or paired-chain data limited detectable features. A later genetic analysis reported fewer N-insertions in productive TCRs among donors in an Asian-associated ancestry cluster than the approximately 670-donor mean. The sequencing pipeline was judged likely to have produced a cluster of highly shared sequence variants as a technical artifact. A further reported finding was that TCR beta sequences accurately predicted the HLA-A and HLA-B alleles for most subjects in the first cohort. The study gave a list of over 150 TCR beta chains associated with cytomegalovirus. When HLA alleles, especially DR and DQ, strongly co-occurred, TCR associations were difficult to assign to individual alleles. Specific HLA alleles were associated with 15,000 to 20,000 TCR beta sequences at a false discovery rate of 0.05 in a later analysis. The presence/absence analyses assumed that sequencing depth was roughly uniform across donors, and that assumption may not be true. The authors suggested that the approach could potentially be extended to other disease states and immunological phenotypes. A later analysis found that most CMV-associated TCR beta chains appeared HLA-restricted, with HLA associations seemingly driven largely by CMV exposure. Some IMGT-functional V segments, including TRBV6-2 and TRBV6-3, could not be distinguished by the 87-base-pair reads and were therefore excluded. The only immune exposure information available for the cohort was CMV serostatus. Because counts were too low, roughly 18 rarely observed V segments, including chromosome 9 orphons, were left out of the earlier analysis of approximately 500 of the donors. In a later analysis, the rate of TCR association differed among HLA loci, with DRB1 alleles having the most associated TCRs and HLA-C alleles having the fewest. A later genetic analysis associated a missense DCLRE1C variant with V-gene and J-gene trimming of TCR beta chains, and an independent cohort replicated the association.

Library prep was done by the immunoSEQ multiplex PCR assay. A mixture of 60 forward primers for TCR Vbeta segments and 13 reverse primers for TCR Jbeta segments was used in the multiplex PCR. Amplification of the CDR3 region of rearranged TCR beta genes was performed with a multiplex PCR assay on genomic DNA. The amplified TCR beta libraries were sequenced on the Illumina HiSeq System as 87-base-pair reads. On the authors' methods: A later analysis tallied around 87 million unique TCR beta chains across the 650 to 750 repertoires, and around 10 million of those chains were shared by two or more donors. To remove PCR and sequencing errors, raw reads were error-corrected and collapsed into unique sequences using a nearest-neighbor algorithm that merged closely related sequences. To assign V, D and J gene segments, CDR3 sequences were aligned to IMGT reference sequences. For a sequence to be retained, a match of at least six nucleotides was required to both a V gene segment and a J gene segment. Rearrangements were classified as productive when the CDR3 lacked stop codons and remained in frame with V and J, and all other rearrangements were classified as non-productive. Following IMGT convention, CDR3 was defined as the stretch from the second conserved V-encoded cysteine to the conserved J-encoded phenylalanine. In an earlier analysis of roughly 610 of the donors, sequences lacking an unambiguous match to a single V gene segment were excluded. An earlier analysis of just under 600 of the donors called V segments functional above 56.7% productive rearrangements and segregating when the between-donor standard deviation exceeded 5%. A statistical classification framework was built for diagnosing cytomegalovirus status from the catalog of TCR beta chain sequences. V and J gene assignment, in a later analysis, came from comparing TCR nucleotide sequences with IMGT/GENE-DB human TR gene sequences. A later analysis assigned CDR3 sequences and most-parsimonious VDJ recombination scenarios with the TCRdist pipeline. A later analysis defined each TCR beta chain by its CDR3 amino acid sequence plus V-gene family, and excluded reads lacking a unique V-gene family. As a way to deal with suspected cross-contamination and a sequencing artifact, a later analysis dropped over 550 nucleotide sequences that were highly shared and had low generation probability. In a later analysis, a clonal expansion index for each public chain was calculated from normalized within-repertoire ranks of inferred template counts. A later analysis computed generation probabilities with a VDJ recombination model fitted to out-of-frame rearrangements, and checked the results against IGoR. Hypergeometric tests were used in a later analysis to score TCR-TCR, TCR-HLA and TCR-CMV co-occurrence, with a repertoire-size bias correction applied to the TCR pairs. A later analysis estimated false discovery rates by permuting HLA or CMV assignments 20 times. In a later analysis, co-occurring TCRs were grouped using DBSCAN, and TCRdist sequence similarity was added for clustering within HLA-allele-positive subsets. Repertoires with fewer than 30,000 or more than 120,000 public chains, plus five repertoires with anomalous nucleotide sharing, were excluded from co-occurrence clustering. TCRdb retrieved this table from immuneACCESS and kept in-frame rearrangements only. Not all clones are present; in checked studies, unresolved V genes account for under half, and no reason is known for the remainder. V and J calls and clone size follow that table, whereas D and trimming were derived from the DNA. For this sample the table gives some 120,000 clones, of which approximately 74% were detected only once. The ten top clones hold approximately 4% of the sample.

CDR1 SGHTA and CDR2 FQGNSA were looked up in the germline V gene. V is cut by 4 bases and J by 7 bases, and the space between the germline ends is 11 bases. The CDR3 numbers 12 residues from cysteine through phenylalanine. Of the read, only the CDR3 DNA is kept; its 36 bases are in frame from base 1. The cohort was made up of approximately 700 healthy bone marrow donors. All cohort members were sampled while nominally healthy, although unrecorded immune exposures were likely present. The donor tested CMV seropositive and was one of the 289 seropositive cohort members. Every donor gave a peripheral blood sample, and the peripheral blood mononuclear cells from that sample were used for TCR beta sequencing. Genomic DNA was extracted from the blood cell samples with the Qiagen DNeasy Blood Extraction Kit. This clone was observed a handful of times. The antigen it binds to is not known. Nothing much larger sits one base from this clone, and base qualities are not available.

In this chain, TRBV7-2 is recombined with TRBJ2-7; no D gene call is confident. The receptor was isolated from a man aged 35 to 55 in good health and CMV-seropositive. The source material was PBMCs. The CDR3 sequence is CASSSTPGEQYF. In nucleotide form, the sequence is TGTGCCAGCAGCTCGACCCCCGGGGAGCAGTACTTC.